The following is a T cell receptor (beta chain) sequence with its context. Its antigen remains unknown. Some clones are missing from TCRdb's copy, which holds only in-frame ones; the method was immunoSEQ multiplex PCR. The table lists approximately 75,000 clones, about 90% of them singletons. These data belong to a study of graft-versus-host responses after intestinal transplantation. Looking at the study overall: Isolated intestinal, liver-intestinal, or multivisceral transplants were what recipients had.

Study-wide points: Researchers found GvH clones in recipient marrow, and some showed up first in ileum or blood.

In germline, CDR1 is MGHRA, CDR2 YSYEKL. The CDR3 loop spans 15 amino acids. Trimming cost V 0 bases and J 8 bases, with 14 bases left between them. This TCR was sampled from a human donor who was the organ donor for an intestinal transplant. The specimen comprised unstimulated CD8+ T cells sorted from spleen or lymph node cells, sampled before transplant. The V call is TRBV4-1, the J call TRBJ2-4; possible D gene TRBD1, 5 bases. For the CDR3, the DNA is TGCGCCAGCAGCCAAGATAGGCAGGGTATTTACATTCAGTACTTC. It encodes CASSQDRQGIYIQYF.